What follows are 18 T cell receptor beta chains derived from one specimen sequenced in a study of T cell responses to AZD1222 COVID-19 vaccine. Produced via immunoSEQ multiplex PCR; TCRdb's table is partial and in-frame only. The table has tens of thousands of clones, more than 70% seen once; the top ten hold less than 9%. The sample was peripheral blood, taken 28 days after the second AZD1222 dose. All receptors come from an adult who received the AZD1222 COVID-19 vaccine.

The rearrangement joins TRBV10-3 to TRBJ1-1; possible D gene TRBD1, 5 bases. V dropped 6 bases and J dropped 6 bases, with 14 bases sitting between them. The CDR3 has 13 residues. Germline lookup yields CDR1 ENHRY and CDR2 SYGVKD. The CDR3 DNA sequence: TGTGCCATCAGGGGCCCGGGGGTCCCTGAAGCTTTCTTT. Protein: CAIRGPGVPEAFF.

This rearrangement joins TRBV7-8 to TRBJ1-2, with 10 nucleotides matching TRBD1. The CDR3 is made up of 14 amino acids. CDR1 is SGHVS, CDR2 FQNEAQ, per germline. J gave up 9 bases and V 2 bases, and 6 bases lay outside the gene matches. The CDR3, as DNA: TGTGCCAGCAGCTTACTGGACAGGGGGTATCGCTACACCTTC. This gives the protein CASSLLDRGYRYTF.

This sequence joins TRBV4-2 and TRBJ2-6; 9 nucleotides align to TRBD1. Germline-derived CDR1 and CDR2 are LGHNA and YNFKEQ. The V gene end was trimmed by 6 bases and the J gene end by 0 bases; junction bases not matched to a gene: 9. The CDR3 totals 18 residues. The CDR3: CASSPTGGEISGANVLTF. The DNA of the CDR3 is TGTGCCAGCAGTCCGACAGGGGGAGAAATCTCTGGGGCCAACGTCCTGACTTTC.

The chain joins TRBV4-2 to TRBJ2-1; D uncertain. The CDR3 loop spans 13 amino acids. The germline CDR1 and CDR2 sequences are LGHNA and YNFKEQ. V lost 1 base to trimming and J lost 0 bases, with 1 base between them. CDR3 nucleotide sequence: TGTGCCAGCAGCCAAGGCTCCTACAATGAGCAGTTCTTC. Translation gives CASSQGSYNEQFF.

The rearrangement uses TRBV7-8 and TRBJ2-7; 8 bases are shared with TRBD1. The length of the CDR3 is 15 residues. Trimming took 5 bases from V and 4 from J; bases not matched to a gene: 10. The germline gives CDR1 SGHVS, CDR2 FQNEAQ. Here the CDR3 DNA reads TGTGCCAGCAGCCGCCGACAGGGGCTAGAGTACGAGCAGTACTTC. Translated: CASSRRQGLEYEQYF. The complete variable domain, with remaining parts taken from reference TRBV7-8 and TRBJ2-7, reads GAGVSQSPRYKVAKRGQDVALRCDPISGHVSLFWYQQALGQGPEFLTYFQNEAQLDKSGLPSDRFFAERPEGSVSTLKIQRTQQEDSAVYLCASSRRQGLEYEQYFGPGTRLTVT.

Only a few counts were recorded for this clone. This chain uses TRBV2 with TRBJ2-5; tentatively, D is TRBD1 (5 bases). The germline V and J ends were trimmed by 6 bases and 0 bases, with 5 bases remaining between them. Germline loops: CDR1 SNHLY, CDR2 FYNNEI. The CDR3 covers 12 residues. The CDR3 sequence is CASSRDQETQYF. CDR3 nucleotides: TGTGCCAGCAGCAGGGACCAAGAGACCCAGTACTTC.

The chain recombines TRBV7-3 with TRBJ2-3, with a possible D match to TRBD1 (6 bases). V gave up 2 bases and J gave up 5 bases, with 8 bases separating them. Germline CDR1 reads SGHTA; CDR2 reads FQGTGA. The CDR3 totals 13 residues. The CDR3 sequence is CASSLGGRDTQYF. DNA of the CDR3: TGTGCCAGCAGCTTAGGGGGCAGAGATACGCAGTATTTT.

This chain links TRBV11-2 with TRBJ2-5; D call uncertain. Germline-derived CDR1 and CDR2 are SGHAT and FQNNGV. The V gene lost 0 bases and the J gene lost 4 bases, with 3 bases spanning the gap. This CDR3 is built from 12 residues. The CDR3 region is CASSLEGETQYF. The CDR3 nucleotides read TGTGCCAGCAGCTTAGAGGGAGAGACCCAGTACTTC.

The genes are TRBV5-8 and TRBJ2-3; D is possibly TRBD1 or TRBD2 (5 bases each). With 3 bases removed from V and 8 bases from J, the gap between germline ends came to 10 bases. Per the germline V gene, CDR1 is SGHTS and CDR2 is YDEGEE. The CDR3 totals 12 residues. CDR3 amino acids: CASSWQGATQYF. The CDR3 nucleotides are TGTGCCAGCAGCTGGCAGGGAGCTACGCAGTATTTT.

This sequence joins TRBV7-8 and TRBJ1-3, with no clear D. Between the trimmed V and J ends, which lost 3 bases and 0 bases, there was a span of 21 bases. The germline gives CDR1 SGHVS, CDR2 FQNEAQ. This CDR3 has 19 residues. CDR3 coding DNA: TGTGCCAGCAGCTTCAGAGGGTCTTCGAACAGCCGCTCTGGAAACACCATATATTTT. This gives the protein CASSFRGSSNSRSGNTIYF.

This chain links TRBV2 with TRBJ1-2, with 8 nucleotides matching TRBD1. Germline V gives CDR1 SNHLY, CDR2 FYNNEI. This CDR3 is built from 13 residues. V was pared by 8 bases and J by 8 bases, with 10 bases of the junction left unmatched. The CDR3 sequence: CASSGMDREGYTF. CDR3 nucleotides: TGTGCCAGCTCCGGGATGGACAGGGAAGGCTACACCTTC.

This chain joins TRBV11-2 and TRBJ1-1; D call uncertain. The CDR3 loop spans 12 amino acids. Trimming removed 3 bases from V and 7 bases from J, with 9 bases in between. Germline loops: CDR1 SGHAT, CDR2 FQNNGV. CDR3 sequence: CASSFLGGEAFF. The DNA of the CDR3 is TGTGCCAGCAGCTTTCTAGGCGGTGAAGCTTTCTTT.

This clone turned up a few times. This chain joins TRBV7-6 and TRBJ2-2, with 13 bases identical to TRBD2. Unmatched junction bases numbered 10, after V lost 4 bases and J lost 5 bases. From germline, CDR1 is SGHVS and CDR2 FNYEAQ. The CDR3 length is 18 residues. CDR3 region: CASSSLRTSGGPTGELFF. DNA for the CDR3: TGTGCCAGCAGCTCACTAAGGACTAGCGGGGGCCCAACCGGGGAGCTGTTTTTT.

Regarding this clone: The identical CDR3 is also encoded by other nucleotide sequences in the sample. The chain combines TRBV18 with TRBJ1-1; 7 bases fit TRBD1. With 3 bases clipped from V and 0 bases from J, the junction kept 1 base outside the gene matches. Germline V lookup: CDR1 KGHSH, CDR2 LQKENI. The CDR3 is 14 amino acids. The CDR3 coding sequence is TGTGCCAGCTCACCGGGACAGATGAACACTGAAGCTTTCTTT. It yields the protein CASSPGQMNTEAFF.

This chain links TRBV6-5 with TRBJ1-5, with a weak D call TRBD1 (6 bases). Between the trimmed V and J ends, which lost 0 bases and 4 bases, there was a span of 10 bases. Germline lookup yields CDR1 MNHEY and CDR2 SVGAGI. The CDR3 has 15 amino acids. CDR3 residues: CASSYSYRANQPQHF. CDR3 DNA: TGTGCCAGCAGTTACTCTTACAGGGCTAATCAGCCCCAGCATTTT.

The rearrangement uses TRBV7-9 and TRBJ2-3; 10 bases are shared with TRBD2. V lost 1 base to trimming and J lost 5 bases; unmatched junction nucleotides: 6. There are 16 residues in the CDR3. Germline CDR1 is SEHNR and CDR2 is FQNEAQ (reference sequence). CDR3 residues: CASSLGLAGVVDTQYF. DNA for the CDR3: TGTGCCAGCAGCTTAGGTCTAGCGGGAGTTGTAGATACGCAGTATTTT.

The V gene is TRBV5-6, the J gene TRBJ2-5, with D unclear. Trimming took 2 bases from V and 2 from J, leaving 13 bases between them. This CDR3 has 15 residues. CDR1 and CDR2 from the germline V gene are SGHDT and YYEEEE. In DNA form, the CDR3 reads TGTGCCAGCAGCTTCCCCACCGGCGCTCAAGAGACCCAGTACTTC. This codes for CASSFPTGAQETQYF.

This chain uses TRBV6-5 with TRBJ1-2; perhaps TRBD1 as D (5 bases). The CDR3 has 13 residues. Trimming stripped 6 bases from V and 6 bases from J, with 14 bases between. Germline CDR1 MNHEY, CDR2 SVGAGI. The CDR3 reads CASRATRGDGYTF. CDR3 DNA: TGTGCCAGCAGAGCCACAAGAGGGGATGGCTACACCTTC.